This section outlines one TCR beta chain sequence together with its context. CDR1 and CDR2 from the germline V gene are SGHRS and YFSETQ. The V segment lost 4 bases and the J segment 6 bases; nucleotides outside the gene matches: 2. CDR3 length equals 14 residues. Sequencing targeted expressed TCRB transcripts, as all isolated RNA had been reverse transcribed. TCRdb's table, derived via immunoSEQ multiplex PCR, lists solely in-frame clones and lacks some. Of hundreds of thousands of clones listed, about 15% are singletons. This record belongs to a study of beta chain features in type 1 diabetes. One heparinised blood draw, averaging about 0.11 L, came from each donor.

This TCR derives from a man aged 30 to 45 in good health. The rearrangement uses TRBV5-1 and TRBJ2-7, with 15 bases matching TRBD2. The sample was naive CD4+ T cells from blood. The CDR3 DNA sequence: TGCGCCAGCAGCCCGGGACTAGCGGGGGGCGAGCAGTACTTC. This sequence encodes CASSPGLAGGEQYF.